This passage covers 23 T cell receptor beta chains from one sample sequenced in a study of neurological immune-mediated disorders. TCRdb reanalysed the 5' RACE reads using MiXCR and keeps one entry per CDR3 protein. This sample carries roughly 48,000 distinct CDR3 sequences, roughly an eighth of them seen once, and the ten largest clones take approximately 9%. Time point defined: longitudinal time-point 3. Sequenced material: PBMCs. Receptors were obtained from a male donor with HTLV-1-associated myelopathy (HAM/TSP).

This clonotype was recorded many times. The chain combines TRBV9 with TRBJ1-1; no clear D gene. The CDR3 has 13 residues. The germline V gene encodes CDR1 SGDLS and CDR2 YYNGEE. Trimming cost V 4 bases and J 0 bases, with 7 bases left between them. The CDR3 reads CASSIRMNTEAFF. The CDR3 DNA is TGTGCCAGCAGCATAAGAATGAACACTGAAGCTTTCTTT.

At least ten counts were recorded for this clonotype. The chain combines TRBV4-1 with TRBJ2-2, with 9 positions matching TRBD1. The CDR3 length is 16 residues. The J segment lost 8 bases and the V segment lost 3 bases, leaving 10 bases of the junction unmatched. Germline V gene data show CDR1 as MGHRA and CDR2 as YSYEKL. The CDR3 DNA is TGCGCCAGCAGCCATTCCGGGACAGGGTTGGGAGGGGAGCTGTTTTTT. Protein sequence: CASSHSGTGLGGELFF.

This clonotype was detected many times. As DNA, the CDR3 is TGTGCCAGCAGCCAGGGAACCCAGCCCCAGCATTTT. This encodes CASSQGTQPQHF. The chain uses TRBV3-1 and TRBJ1-5, with no clear D. The germline V gene has CDR1 LGHDT and CDR2 YNNKEL (reference sequence). This CDR3 contains 12 residues. V shed 3 bases and J shed 7 bases, with 7 bases lying between them.

This clonotype was counted many times. CDR3: CASSSHQRGSGNTIYF. CDR3 in DNA: TGTGCCAGCAGTTCCCACCAGCGGGGGTCTGGAAACACCATATATTTT. The chain carries TRBV28 and TRBJ1-3; possible D gene TRBD1, 5 bases. The CDR3 contains 16 residues. Germline V gene sequence: CDR1 MDHEN, CDR2 SYDVKM. The V end was cut by 4 bases, the J end by 1 base, with 14 bases between.

This clonotype showed up many times. The chain links TRBV7-2 to TRBJ2-3; D possibly corresponds to TRBD2 (5 bases). Germline assignment: CDR1 SGHTA and CDR2 FQGNSA. The CDR3 spans 14 residues. With 5 bases removed from V and 0 bases from J, the gap between germline ends came to 9 bases. Here the CDR3 DNA reads TGTGCCAGCAGCCGCCGGACTAGCACAGATACGCAGTATTTT. Its translation: CASSRRTSTDTQYF.

This clonotype was detected many times. The V and J genes are TRBV9 and TRBJ2-3, with D tentatively TRBD1 or TRBD2 (5 bases each). The CDR3 runs 15 residues. Between the trimmed V and J ends, which lost 0 bases and 6 bases, there was a span of 14 bases. Germline V gene sequence: CDR1 SGDLS, CDR2 YYNGEE. CDR3 in DNA: TGTGCCAGCAGCGTAGGGACTGTTGCAGGGGATACGCAGTATTTT. Protein sequence: CASSVGTVAGDTQYF. Combining the CDR3 with reference TRBV9 and TRBJ2-3 gives the whole variable domain DSGVTQTPKHLITATGQRVTLRCSPRSGDLSVYWYQQSLDQGLQFLIQYYNGEERAKGNILERFSAQQFPDLHSELNLSSLELGDSALYFCASSVGTVAGDTQYFGPGTRLTVL.

In this sample, this clonotype turned up many times. This CDR3 reads CASSLERRGIPYNSPLHF. The DNA of the CDR3 is TGTGCCAGCAGCCTCGAGAGAAGGGGGATACCCTATAATTCACCCCTCCACTTT. The chain uses TRBV7-2 and TRBJ1-6; TRBD1 is a possible D gene (6 bases). Germline loops: CDR1 SGHTA, CDR2 FQGNSA. Deletions cut 5 bases from V and 2 bases from J, with 19 bases between. The CDR3 spans 18 residues.

This clonotype was counted at least ten times. The chain employs TRBV7-6 and TRBJ1-1; D gene ambiguous. The CDR3 length is 15 residues. Trimming removed 0 bases at V and 0 bases at J, with 8 bases between. From germline, CDR1 is SGHVS and CDR2 FNYEAQ. This chain's CDR3 is CASSLASGVNTEAFF. The CDR3 nucleotides read TGTGCCAGCAGCTTAGCCTCCGGTGTGAACACTGAAGCTTTCTTT.

In this sample, this clonotype turned up many times. This chain links TRBV6-5 with TRBJ2-7; D is uncertain. The germline V gene has CDR1 MNHEY and CDR2 SVGAGI. The CDR3 length is 13 residues. The germline V and J ends were trimmed by 2 bases and 1 base, with 6 bases remaining between them. CDR3 bases: TGTGCCAGCAGTTACAGGCGTTCCTACGAGCAGTACTTC. This sequence encodes CASSYRRSYEQYF.

In its sample, this clonotype was seen many times. The chain links TRBV5-6 to TRBJ2-7; no firm D call. This CDR3 is 12 amino acids long. V was pared by 7 bases and J by 6 bases, with 14 bases between. Germline V gene sequence: CDR1 SGHDT, CDR2 YYEEEE. CDR3 in amino acids: CASLRSATEQYF. The DNA for the CDR3 is TGTGCCAGCCTACGTTCGGCTACCGAGCAGTACTTC.

This clonotype was counted many times. The rearrangement links TRBV9 to TRBJ1-6; no firm D call. The CDR3 totals 14 residues. Germline V gene sequence: CDR1 SGDLS, CDR2 YYNGEE. Trimming removed 0 bases from V and 5 bases from J, with 6 bases in between. The CDR3 reads CASSVGTDNSPLHF. In DNA, the CDR3 is TGTGCCAGCAGCGTAGGGACGGATAATTCACCCCTCCACTTT.

This clonotype was seen at least ten times. The chain links TRBV7-2 to TRBJ1-5, with 8 bases aligning to TRBD1. V shed 1 base, J shed 0 bases, and the junction held 2 bases outside the gene matches. CDR1 and CDR2 from the germline V gene are SGHTA and FQGNSA. CDR3 length: 16 amino acids. The CDR3 spells CASSLEQGGSNQPQHF. The CDR3 DNA follows: TGTGCCAGCAGCTTAGAACAGGGGGGTAGCAATCAGCCCCAGCATTTT.

This clonotype was seen at least ten times. The chain is built from TRBV4-2 and TRBJ1-1; D remains ambiguous. The CDR3 is made up of 14 amino acids. V lost 0 bases to trimming and J lost 10 bases, with 15 bases between them. CDR1 LGHNA and CDR2 YNFKEQ come from the germline V gene. This CDR3 is CASSQDRGDQPAFF. CDR3 DNA sequence: TGTGCCAGCAGCCAAGATCGGGGAGACCAGCCAGCTTTCTTT.

This clonotype was seen at least ten times. Compared with germline, one end of the junction differs, possibly owing to a read error. This rearrangement joins TRBV27 to TRBJ2-7; D possibly corresponds to TRBD1 (6 bases). The CDR3 has 14 amino acids. Looked up from germline, CDR1 is MNHEY and CDR2 is SMNVEV (reference sequence). The CDR3 DNA is TGTGCCAGCCGATCAGGGGATCGCTCCCACGAGCAGTACTTC. Amino acids: CASRSGDRSHEQYF.

This clonotype was detected ten times or more. The chain recombines TRBV7-9 with TRBJ2-1; D call uncertain. Germline CDR1 reads SEHNR; CDR2 reads FQNEAQ (reference sequence). CDR3 length: 11 amino acids. Trimming stripped 5 bases from V and 8 bases from J, with 7 bases between. The CDR3 DNA is TGTGCCAGCAGCCCCCAGGATGAGCAGTTCTTC. This sequence encodes CASSPQDEQFF.

The chain joins TRBV5-1 to TRBJ2-5; D may be TRBD2 (7 bases). The CDR3 has 14 residues. V shed 0 bases and J shed 4 bases, with 10 bases lying between them. Germline assignment: CDR1 SGHRS and CDR2 YFSETQ. The CDR3 here is CASSLDREGETQYF. The DNA for the CDR3 is TGCGCCAGCAGCTTGGACAGGGAGGGAGAGACCCAGTACTTC.

In its sample, this clonotype was seen many times. A much larger clone differs by one base, so this may be a read error. The chain is built from TRBV20-1 and TRBJ2-2, with 8 bases aligning to TRBD1. The junction had 11 bases not matched to a gene; V was cut back by 5 bases and J by 0 bases. In germline, CDR1 is DFQATT, CDR2 SNEGSKA (reference sequence). The CDR3 loop spans 17 amino acids. CDR3 in DNA: TGCAGTGCTCCTCCCGGGACAGGCGCCGCGAACACCGGGGAGCTGTTTTTT. It translates to CSAPPGTGAANTGELFF.

This clonotype was seen many times. The chain couples TRBV20-1 to TRBJ2-2; the D call may be TRBD1 or TRBD2 (5 bases each). V gave up 1 base and J gave up 4 bases, with 7 bases separating them. The CDR3 extends over 13 amino acids. CDR1 and CDR2 from the germline V gene are DFQATT and SNEGSKA (reference sequence). CDR3 region: CSARAGTTGELFF. In nucleotides, the CDR3 is TGCAGTGCTAGAGCCGGGACCACCGGGGAGCTGTTTTTT.

The gene calls are TRBV3-1 and TRBJ1-2; D is ambiguous. V was clipped by 1 base and J by 7 bases, with 13 bases between them. The V gene's germline CDR1 is LGHDT and CDR2 YNNKEL (reference sequence). The CDR3 contains 14 residues. CDR3 in DNA: TGTGCCAGCAGCCAAGGGCTTAGAAGAAGTGGCTACACCTTC. It is translated as CASSQGLRRSGYTF.

The table lists this clonotype with a few counts. This sequence joins TRBV3-1 and TRBJ1-1; tentative D call: TRBD1 (5 bases). The length of the CDR3 is 12 residues. Germline V CDR1 and CDR2: LGHDT, YNNKEL (reference sequence). V gave up 1 base and J gave up 10 bases, with 10 bases separating them. The CDR3 DNA is TGTGCCAGCAGCCAAGGGGGGAGAGGAGCTTTCTTT. Its translation is CASSQGGRGAFF.

This clonotype was seen many times. This chain uses TRBV9 with TRBJ2-2; TRBD2 matches 7 bases. V lost 4 bases to trimming and J lost 4 bases; unmatched junction nucleotides: 7. CDR3 length equals 15 residues. The germline gives CDR1 SGDLS, CDR2 YYNGEE. DNA for the CDR3: TGTGCCAGCAGCCCCCGGGACTACCGCACCGGGGAGCTGTTTTTT. Residues: CASSPRDYRTGELFF.

A remark on this clonotype: No conserved phenylalanine or tryptophan is present at the end of the CDR3, so a read error is the likely explanation. The chain is built from TRBV20-1 and TRBJ1-1, with TRBD1 matching over 8 bases. V was clipped by 3 bases and J by 2 bases; unmatched bases: 8. The CDR3 extends over 15 amino acids. The V gene's germline CDR1 is DFQATT and CDR2 SNEGSKA (reference sequence). The CDR3 nucleotides read TGCAGTGCTAGTAATGGTGGGACAGGTAACACTGAAGCTTTCCTT. As protein: CSASNGGTGNTEAFL.

This clonotype was counted ten times or more. The rearrangement joins TRBV24-1 to TRBJ2-2, with D possibly TRBD1 on 6 matching bases. Germline V CDR1 and CDR2: KGHDR, SFDVKD. The length of the CDR3 is 14 residues. The V end lost 2 bases, the J end lost 4 bases, and 7 bases lay between the germline ends. The CDR3 bases are TGTGCCACCAGTGATTGGGGGCTCACCGGGGAGCTGTTTTTT. Translating gives CATSDWGLTGELFF.